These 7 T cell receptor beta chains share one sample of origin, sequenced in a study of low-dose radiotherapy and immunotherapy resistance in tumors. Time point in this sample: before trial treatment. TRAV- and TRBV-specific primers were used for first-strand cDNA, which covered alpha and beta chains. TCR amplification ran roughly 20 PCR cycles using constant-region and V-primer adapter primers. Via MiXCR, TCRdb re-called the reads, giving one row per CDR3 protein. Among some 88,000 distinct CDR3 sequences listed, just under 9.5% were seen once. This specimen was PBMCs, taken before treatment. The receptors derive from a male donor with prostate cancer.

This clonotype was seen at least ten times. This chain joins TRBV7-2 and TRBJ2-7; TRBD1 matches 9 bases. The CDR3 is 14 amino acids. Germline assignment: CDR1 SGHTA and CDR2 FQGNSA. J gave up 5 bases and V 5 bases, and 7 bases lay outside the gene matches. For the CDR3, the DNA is TGTGCCAGCAGCACACAGGGGGCAAAGAACGAGCAGTACTTC. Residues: CASSTQGAKNEQYF.

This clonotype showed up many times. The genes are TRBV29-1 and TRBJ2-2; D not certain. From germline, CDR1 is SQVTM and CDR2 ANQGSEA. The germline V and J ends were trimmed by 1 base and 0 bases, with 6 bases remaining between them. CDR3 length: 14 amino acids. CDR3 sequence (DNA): TGCAGCGTTGAAGGCAGAACGAACACCGGGGAGCTGTTTTTT. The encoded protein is CSVEGRTNTGELFF.

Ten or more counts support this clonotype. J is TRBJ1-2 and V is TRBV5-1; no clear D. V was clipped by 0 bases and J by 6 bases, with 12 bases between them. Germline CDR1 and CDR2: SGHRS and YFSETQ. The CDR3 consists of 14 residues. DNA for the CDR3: TGCGCCAGCAGCTTGGGAGGGAGATTAGATGGCTACACCTTC. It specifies CASSLGGRLDGYTF.

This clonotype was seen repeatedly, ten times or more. In DNA, the CDR3 is TGTGCCAGCACGGGACAATCTAACTATGGCTACACCTTC. Translated, it gives CASTGQSNYGYTF. The chain has TRBV2 and TRBJ1-2, with a weak D call TRBD1 (6 bases). V shed 7 bases and J shed 0 bases, with 9 bases lying between them. The CDR3 is 13 amino acids. Germline CDR1 reads SNHLY; CDR2 reads FYNNEI.

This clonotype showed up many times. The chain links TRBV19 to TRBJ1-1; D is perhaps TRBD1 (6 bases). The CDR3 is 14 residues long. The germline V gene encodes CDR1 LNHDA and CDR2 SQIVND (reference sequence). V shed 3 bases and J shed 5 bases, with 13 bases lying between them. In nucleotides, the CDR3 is TGTGCCAGTAGTATCACGGGGGCGGGTACTGAAGCTTTCTTT. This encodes CASSITGAGTEAFF.

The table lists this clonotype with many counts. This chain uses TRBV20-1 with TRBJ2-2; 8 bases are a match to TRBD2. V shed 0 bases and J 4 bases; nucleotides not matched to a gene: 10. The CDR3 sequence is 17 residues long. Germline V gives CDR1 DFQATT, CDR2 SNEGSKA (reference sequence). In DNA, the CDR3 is TGCAGTGCTAGAGATATGAGCGGGAGTTCGGGCACCGGGGAGCTGTTTTTT. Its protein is CSARDMSGSSGTGELFF.

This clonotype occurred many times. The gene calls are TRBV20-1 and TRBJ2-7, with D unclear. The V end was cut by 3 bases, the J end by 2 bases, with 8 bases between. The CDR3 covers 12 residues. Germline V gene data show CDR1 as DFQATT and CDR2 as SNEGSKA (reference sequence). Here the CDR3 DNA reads TGCAGTGCTAGCGCAGGAACCTACGAGCAGTACTTC. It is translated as CSASAGTYEQYF.